The rows below give T cell receptor beta chains drawn from one sample of a study of shared clonotypes between healthy human individuals. Assay used: immunoSEQ multiplex PCR; TCRdb lists only in-frame clones, some missing. The sample has 2 million to 3 million clones; approximately 94% are singletons. Sample: naive CD4+ T cells from PBMCs. The receptor set was obtained from a man aged 18 to 29 in good health. Some clones in this sample may be carry-over from other donors' samples. Each CDR3 is given with its conserved first and last residue. The D gene is left open where the match is weak. Part of the rows lack a size; the others show once, few, many or a class for expanded clones.

>-|-|15|TRBV9|TRBJ2-6
CASSAGGAGANVLTF
TGTGCCAGCAGCGCGGGGGGCGCTGGGGCCAACGTCCTGACTTTC
>-|-|22|TRBV28|TRBJ1-3
CASSLSRGSVTWTAHSGNTIYF
TGTGCCAGCAGTTTATCCCGTGGATCCGTTACTTGGACAGCACACTCTGGAAACACCATATATTTT
>-|-|14|TRBV7-9|TRBJ2-5
CASSSGQPQETQYF
TGTGCCAGCAGCTCGGGACAACCCCAAGAGACCCAGTACTTC
>TRBD2|once|14|TRBV4-3|TRBJ2-3
CASSQRLALDTQYF
TGCGCCAGCAGCCAAAGACTAGCGTTAGATACGCAGTATTTT
>-|-|14|TRBV10-3|TRBJ2-2
CAIKKGAGTGELFF
TGTGCCATCAAAAAGGGGGCGGGAACCGGGGAGCTGTTTTTT
>-|-|12|TRBV6-6|TRBJ1-5
CASSLGNQPQHF
TGTGCCAGCAGTTTAGGCAATCAGCCCCAGCATTTT
>TRBD2|-|18|TRBV4-3|TRBJ2-2
CASSQDPGTSGRLGELFF
TGCGCCAGCAGCCAAGATCCGGGGACTAGCGGGAGGCTCGGGGAGCTGTTTTTT
>-|once|13|TRBV19|TRBJ2-5
CASTREGGETQYF
TGTGCCAGTACGCGGGAAGGAGGGGAGACCCAGTACTTC
>-|-|16|TRBV7-2|TRBJ2-3
CASSLLAGASTDTQYF
TGTGCCAGCAGCCTCCTAGCCGGGGCCAGCACAGATACGCAGTATTTT
>-|-|12|TRBV28|TRBJ2-3
CASSPFENTQYF
TGTGCCAGCAGTCCGTTCGAAAATACGCAGTATTTT
>TRBD1|-|17|TRBV19|TRBJ2-6
CASMVDRERYGANVLTF
TGTGCCAGTATGGTCGACAGGGAAAGGTATGGGGCCAACGTCCTGACTTTC
>-|-|15|TRBV5-5|TRBJ2-7
CASSLGPSGYLSGSF
TGTGCCAGCAGCTTGGGGCCATCGGGTTACCTGAGCGGTAGCTTC
>TRBD1|-|17|TRBV27|TRBJ1-4
CASRTGSYLSTNEKLFF
TGTGCCAGCAGGACAGGGTCTTACTTATCAACTAATGAAAAACTGTTTTTT
>-|few|12|TRBV2|TRBJ1-1
CATEGMNTEAFF
TGTGCCACCGAGGGGATGAACACTGAAGCTTTCTTT
>TRBD1|-|15|TRBV28|TRBJ1-2
CASSTTGQGDYGYTF
TGTGCCAGCAGTACAACGGGACAGGGTGACTATGGCTACACCTTC
>-|-|14|TRBV7-2|TRBJ1-2
CASSLAQGNYGYTF
TGTGCCAGCAGCTTAGCGCAGGGTAACTATGGCTACACCTTC
>-|-|15|TRBV6-6|TRBJ1-5
CASSYSGQYNQPQHF
TGTGCCAGCAGTTACTCAGGACAGTACAATCAGCCCCAGCATTTT
>-|few|12|TRBV5-1|TRBJ2-7
CASSRESYEQYF
TGCGCCAGCAGCCGAGAGTCCTACGAGCAGTACTTC
>-|-|13|TRBV28|TRBJ2-7
CASRGSPTYEQYF
TGTGCCAGCCGGGGCTCTCCTACCTACGAGCAGTACTTC
>-|-|16|TRBV11-2|TRBJ2-2
CASSLVGVGPTGELFF
TGTGCCAGCAGCTTAGTAGGTGTTGGGCCCACCGGGGAGCTGTTTTTT
>-|-|15|TRBV6-4|TRBJ2-1
CASSWSGSVGDEQFF
TGTGCCAGCAGTTGGTCGGGATCGGTTGGCGATGAGCAGTTCTTC
>TRBD1|-|14|TRBV5-1|TRBJ2-7
CASSFLMDRGEQYF
TGCGCCAGCAGCTTTTTGATGGACAGGGGCGAGCAGTACTTC
>-|-|15|TRBV9|TRBJ2-7
CASSVLDSLFYEQYF
TGTGCCAGCAGCGTGTTAGACAGTCTCTTCTACGAGCAGTACTTC
>TRBD1|-|16|TRBV28|TRBJ2-7
CASSFRRGTGLYEQYF
TGTGCCAGCAGTTTTAGGAGGGGGACAGGACTCTACGAGCAGTACTTC
>-|-|15|TRBV5-1|TRBJ2-3
CASSLRGWPTDTQYF
TGCGCCAGCAGCTTGAGGGGGTGGCCCACAGATACGCAGTATTTT
>-|-|14|TRBV4-3|TRBJ2-7
CASSQEQGEYEQYF
TGCGCCAGCAGCCAAGAGCAGGGAGAATACGAGCAGTACTTC
>-|-|14|TRBV28|TRBJ1-3
CASRSLGVGETIYF
TGTGCCAGCAGATCATTGGGGGTCGGGGAAACCATATATTTT
>-|-|11|TRBV30|TRBJ2-7
CAWSHQYEQYF
TGTGCCTGGAGTCACCAGTACGAGCAGTACTTC
>-|-|14|TRBV10-1|TRBJ2-1
CASSEHRFSDEQFF
TGCGCCAGCAGTGAGCATCGTTTTTCCGATGAGCAGTTCTTC
>-|-|13|TRBV11-1|TRBJ2-7
CASTGVSSYEQYF
TGTGCCAGCACGGGAGTCAGCTCCTACGAGCAGTACTTC
>TRBD1|-|16|TRBV9|TRBJ2-7
CASSARDSLMLDEQYF
TGTGCCAGCAGCGCACGGGACAGTCTTATGTTGGACGAGCAGTACTTC
>TRBD1|-|17|TRBV4-3|TRBJ1-2
CASSQRIGTELNYGYTF
TGCGCCAGCAGCCAAAGGATCGGGACAGAGCTTAACTATGGCTACACCTTC
>-|-|14|TRBV7-2|TRBJ1-2
CASSPQGGNYGYTF
TGTGCCAGCAGCCCCCAAGGTGGGAACTATGGCTACACCTTC
>-|once|14|TRBV7-9|TRBJ2-3
CASSLAHSTDTQYF
TGTGCCAGCAGCTTAGCCCATAGCACAGATACGCAGTATTTT
>-|-|14|TRBV28|TRBJ2-2
CASSTSGVTGELFF
TGTGCCAGCAGCACGTCAGGGGTCACCGGGGAGCTGTTTTTT
>-|few|14|TRBV4-1|TRBJ1-5
CASSQDLGNQPQHF
TGCGCCAGCAGCCAAGATCTTGGCAATCAGCCCCAGCATTTT
>-|-|13|TRBV6-5|TRBJ1-1
CASSHRERAVAFF
TGTGCCAGCAGCCATCGCGAAAGGGCCGTAGCTTTCTTT
>-|-|14|TRBV9|TRBJ2-5
CASSVGSEPQTQYF
TGTGCCAGCAGCGTAGGATCCGAGCCCCAGACCCAGTACTTC
>-|-|13|TRBV6-6|TRBJ2-3
CASREGGTDTQYF
TGTGCCAGCAGGGAGGGGGGCACAGATACGCAGTATTTT
>TRBD2|-|15|TRBV6-5|TRBJ2-1
CASSLKTSGSGKQFF
TGTGCCAGCAGCTTAAAGACTAGCGGATCCGGGAAGCAGTTCTTC
>TRBD1|-|14|TRBV2|TRBJ1-4
CASSGQATNEKLFF
TGTGCCAGCAGCGGACAGGCAACTAATGAAAAACTGTTTTTT
>-|-|13|TRBV5-4|TRBJ1-1
CASSLAGSTEAFF
TGTGCCAGCAGCTTGGCCGGGAGCACTGAAGCTTTCTTT
>-|-|16|TRBV2|TRBJ2-3
CASSDDFSEYTDTQYF
TGTGCCAGCAGTGATGATTTTAGCGAATACACAGATACGCAGTATTTT
>TRBD2|-|17|TRBV14|TRBJ2-1
CASSQDWGLAGGNEQFF
TGTGCCAGCAGCCAAGATTGGGGACTAGCGGGAGGGAATGAGCAGTTCTTC
>-|-|14|TRBV6-6|TRBJ2-7
CASSAGLRDYEQYF
TGTGCCAGCAGTGCTGGACTGAGAGACTACGAGCAGTACTTC
>-|few|12|TRBV29-1|TRBJ1-1
CSVAGFDTEAFF
TGCAGCGTTGCAGGGTTTGACACTGAAGCTTTCTTT
>TRBD2|-|15|TRBV5-1|TRBJ2-1
CASSFSGGSYNEQFF
TGCGCCAGCAGCTTTTCGGGCGGGAGTTACAATGAGCAGTTCTTC
>-|once|15|TRBV5-4|TRBJ2-7
CASSNAGDNRYEQYF
TGTGCCAGCAGCAATGCGGGGGACAACCGCTACGAGCAGTACTTC
>TRBD1|-|14|TRBV5-1|TRBJ2-7
CASSSSTGDHEQYF
TGCGCCAGCAGCTCATCCACAGGGGACCACGAGCAGTACTTC
>TRBD1|-|17|TRBV6-4|TRBJ2-6
CASSPGTGYDGANVLTF
TGTGCCAGCAGCCCCGGGACAGGGTATGATGGGGCCAACGTCCTGACTTTC
>-|-|15|TRBV10-1|TRBJ2-4
CATSHGRTPGDIQYF
TGCGCCACCAGTCATGGGCGCACCCCAGGAGACATTCAGTACTTC
>-|-|13|TRBV25-1|TRBJ1-1
CASMSFEGTEAFF
TGTGCCAGCATGAGTTTCGAGGGCACTGAAGCTTTCTTT
>-|-|13|TRBV9|TRBJ2-1
CASSVARYNEQFF
TGTGCCAGCAGCGTAGCTAGGTACAATGAGCAGTTCTTC
>-|-|14|TRBV4-3|TRBJ1-2
CASSQSGGNYGYTF
TGCGCCAGCAGCCAAAGTGGAGGTAACTATGGCTACACCTTC
>TRBD1|-|13|TRBV28|TRBJ2-7
CAIDRQGTGEQYF
TGTGCCATCGATCGACAGGGGACGGGCGAGCAGTACTTC
>TRBD1|-|14|TRBV9|TRBJ1-2
CASSGGTVPLGYTF
TGTGCCAGCAGCGGCGGGACAGTTCCTCTTGGCTACACCTTC
>TRBD2|-|16|TRBV7-3|TRBJ2-3
CASSPGLAGGPDTQYF
TGTGCCAGCAGCCCGGGCCTAGCGGGAGGTCCAGATACGCAGTATTTT
>TRBD2|-|16|TRBV7-3|TRBJ2-1
CASSLLVAGGYNEQFF
TGTGCCAGCAGCTTATTGGTAGCGGGAGGGTACAATGAGCAGTTCTTC
>TRBD2|once|15|TRBV19|TRBJ2-2
CASSQSGRATGELFF
TGTGCCAGTAGTCAGAGCGGGAGGGCCACCGGGGAGCTGTTTTTT